This T cell receptor beta chain originates from a study of TIL therapy for anti-PD-1-resistant metastatic lung cancer. On the study more broadly: By whole-exome sequencing, median non-synonymous tumor mutation burden was roughly 1.6 mutations per megabase.

The libraries were made with immunoSEQ v3. Profiling relied on immunoSEQ multiplex PCR, and the TCRdb table lists in-frame clones only, not all of them. The table records around 59,000 clones, roughly two thirds of them present only once. Time point of the sample: pre-treatment sample, taken before nivolumab and TIL therapy. Sequences were derived from blood, sampled at baseline. This receptor was taken from a person aged 25 to 85 with non-small cell lung cancer.

CDR3 DNA: TGTGCCAGCAGCTTATCAGGACAGGGCTATGGCTACACCTTC. Translated: CASSLSGQGYGYTF. This chain connects TRBV7-8 to TRBJ1-2; the match to TRBD1 covers 8 bases. The CDR3 length is 14 residues. Germline V gives CDR1 SGHVS, CDR2 FQNEAQ. After removal of 2 bases from V and 4 bases from J, the junction contained 3 bases not matched to a gene.